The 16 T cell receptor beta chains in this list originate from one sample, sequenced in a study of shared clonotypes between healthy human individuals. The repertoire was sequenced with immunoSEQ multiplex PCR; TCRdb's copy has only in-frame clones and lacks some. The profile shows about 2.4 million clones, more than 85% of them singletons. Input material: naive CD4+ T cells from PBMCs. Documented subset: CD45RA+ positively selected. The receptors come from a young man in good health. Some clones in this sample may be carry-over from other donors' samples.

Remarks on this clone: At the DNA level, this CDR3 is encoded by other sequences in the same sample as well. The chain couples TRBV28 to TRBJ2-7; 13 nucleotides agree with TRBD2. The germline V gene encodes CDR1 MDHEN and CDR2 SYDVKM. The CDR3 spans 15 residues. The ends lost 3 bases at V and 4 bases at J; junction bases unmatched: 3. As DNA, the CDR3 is TGTGCCAGCAGTTTTCGGACTAGCGGGAGTTACGAGCAGTACTTC. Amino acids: CASSFRTSGSYEQYF.

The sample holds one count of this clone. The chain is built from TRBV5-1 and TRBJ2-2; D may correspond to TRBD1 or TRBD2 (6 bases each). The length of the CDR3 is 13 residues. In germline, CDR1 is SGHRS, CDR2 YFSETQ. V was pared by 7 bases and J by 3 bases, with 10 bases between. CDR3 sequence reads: CASARGDTGELFF. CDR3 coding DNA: TGCGCCAGCGCTAGGGGGGACACCGGGGAGCTGTTTTTT.

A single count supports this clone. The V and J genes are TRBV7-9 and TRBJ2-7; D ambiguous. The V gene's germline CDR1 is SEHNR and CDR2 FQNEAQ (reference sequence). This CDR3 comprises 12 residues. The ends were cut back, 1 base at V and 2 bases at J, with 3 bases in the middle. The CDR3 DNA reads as TGTGCCAGCAGCTTAGACCCCTACGAGCAGTACTTC. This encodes CASSLDPYEQYF.

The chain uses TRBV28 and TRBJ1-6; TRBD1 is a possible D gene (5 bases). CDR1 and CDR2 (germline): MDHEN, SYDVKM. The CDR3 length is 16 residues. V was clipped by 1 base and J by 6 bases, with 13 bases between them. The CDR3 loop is CASSLYPGRSNSPLHF. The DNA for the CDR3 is TGTGCCAGCAGTTTATATCCGGGACGATCTAATTCACCCCTCCACTTT.

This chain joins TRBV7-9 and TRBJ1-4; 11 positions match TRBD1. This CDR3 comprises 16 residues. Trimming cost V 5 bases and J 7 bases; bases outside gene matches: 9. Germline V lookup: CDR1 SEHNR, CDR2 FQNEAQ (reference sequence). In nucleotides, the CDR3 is TGTGCCAGCAGCCTAGGACAGGGGGCCTATGCTGAAAAACTGTTTTTT. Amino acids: CASSLGQGAYAEKLFF.

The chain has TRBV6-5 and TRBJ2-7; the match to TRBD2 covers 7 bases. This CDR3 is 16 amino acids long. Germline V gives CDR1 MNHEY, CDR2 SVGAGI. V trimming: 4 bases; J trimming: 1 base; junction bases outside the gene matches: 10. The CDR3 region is CASSSQGRAPSYEQYF. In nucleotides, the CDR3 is TGTGCCAGCAGTTCCCAAGGGAGGGCCCCATCCTACGAGCAGTACTTC.

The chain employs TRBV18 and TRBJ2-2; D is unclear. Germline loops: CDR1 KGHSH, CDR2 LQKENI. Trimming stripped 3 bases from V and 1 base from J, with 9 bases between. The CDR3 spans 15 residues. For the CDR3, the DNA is TGTGCCAGCTCACCTAATCTGGGGAACACCGGGGAGCTGTTTTTT. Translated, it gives CASSPNLGNTGELFF.

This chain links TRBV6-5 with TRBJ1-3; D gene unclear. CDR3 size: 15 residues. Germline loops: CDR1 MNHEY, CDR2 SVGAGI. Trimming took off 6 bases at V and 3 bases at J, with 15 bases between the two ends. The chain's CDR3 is CASSPPGADGNTIYF. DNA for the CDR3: TGTGCCAGCAGCCCCCCCGGTGCGGATGGAAACACCATATATTTT.

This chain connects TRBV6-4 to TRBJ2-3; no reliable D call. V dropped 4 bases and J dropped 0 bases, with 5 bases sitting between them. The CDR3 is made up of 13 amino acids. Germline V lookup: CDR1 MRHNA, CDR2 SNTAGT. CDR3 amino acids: CASSVGSTDTQYF. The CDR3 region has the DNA TGTGCCAGCAGTGTCGGTAGCACAGATACGCAGTATTTT.

Here the CDR3 DNA reads TGTGCCAGCAGTTTAACCCTGAGCAATCAGCCCCAGCATTTT. This sequence encodes CASSLTLSNQPQHF. This chain uses TRBV6-5 with TRBJ1-5; the D is unclear. This CDR3 contains 14 residues. Trimming removed 4 bases from V and 1 base from J, with 8 bases in between. The V gene's germline CDR1 is MNHEY and CDR2 SVGAGI.

DNA of the CDR3: TGTGCCAGCAGTTTTTGGGGGGGGAACATGAACACTGAAGCTTTCTTT. Translated, it gives CASSFWGGNMNTEAFF. The chain links TRBV28 to TRBJ1-1; the D gene is possibly TRBD1 (5 bases). V lost 3 bases and J lost 0, with 14 bases in between. This CDR3 comprises 16 residues. Germline V gives CDR1 MDHEN, CDR2 SYDVKM.

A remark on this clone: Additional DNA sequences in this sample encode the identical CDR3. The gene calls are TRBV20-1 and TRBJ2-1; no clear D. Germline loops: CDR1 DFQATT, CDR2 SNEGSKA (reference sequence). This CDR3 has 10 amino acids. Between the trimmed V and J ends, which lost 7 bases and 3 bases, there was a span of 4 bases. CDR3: CSGYYNEQFF. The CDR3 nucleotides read TGCAGTGGCTACTACAATGAGCAGTTCTTC.

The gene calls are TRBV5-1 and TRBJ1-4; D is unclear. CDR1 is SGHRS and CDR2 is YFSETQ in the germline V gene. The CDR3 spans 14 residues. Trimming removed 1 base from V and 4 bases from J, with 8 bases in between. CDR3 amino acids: CASSLNSINEKLFF. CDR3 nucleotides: TGCGCCAGCAGCTTGAACAGCATTAATGAAAAACTGTTTTTT.

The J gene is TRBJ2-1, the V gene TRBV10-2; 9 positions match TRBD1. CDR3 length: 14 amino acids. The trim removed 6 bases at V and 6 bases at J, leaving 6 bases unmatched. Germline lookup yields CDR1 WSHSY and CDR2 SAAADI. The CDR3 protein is CASRETGGPNEQFF. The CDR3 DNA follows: TGCGCCAGCAGGGAGACAGGGGGGCCCAATGAGCAGTTCTTC.

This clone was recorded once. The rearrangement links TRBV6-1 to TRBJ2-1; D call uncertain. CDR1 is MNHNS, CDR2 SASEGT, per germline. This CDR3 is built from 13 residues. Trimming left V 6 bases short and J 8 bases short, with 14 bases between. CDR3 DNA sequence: TGTGCCAGCAGCTCTTTGGATTTGGATGAGCAGTTCTTC. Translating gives CASSSLDLDEQFF.

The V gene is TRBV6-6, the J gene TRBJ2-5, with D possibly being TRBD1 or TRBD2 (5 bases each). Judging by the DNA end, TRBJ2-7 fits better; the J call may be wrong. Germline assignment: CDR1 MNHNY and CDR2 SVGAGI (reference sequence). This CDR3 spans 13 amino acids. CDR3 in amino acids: CASSPGPSYEQYF. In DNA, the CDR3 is TGTGCCAGCAGCCCGGGGCCTTCGTACGAGCAGTACTTC.